The clone carrying this TCR beta chain was detected many times. Its antigen is still unknown. The data derive from a study of regulatory T cells in long-lasting Graves disease. Whole-study results and caveats: Thyroid tissue was not studied; only peripheral blood was.

The sample's time point: newly diagnosed GD, antithyroid drugs for less than 3 months. The TCR library used RNA extracted from PBMCs. American Thyroid Association guidelines defined Graves' disease diagnosis. Combining iRepertoire HTBI primers with Arm-PCR of CDR3 regions, the authors built TCR beta libraries. MiXCR, applied by TCRdb to the multiplex PCR reads, yields one record per CDR3 protein. Among 400,000 to 550,000 distinct CDR3 sequences, about a sixth were seen once, and the ten largest hold about 10%. Trimming took off 2 bases at V and 6 bases at J, with 8 bases between the two ends. Germline CDR1 is SGHNT and CDR2 is YYREEE (reference sequence). This CDR3 has 13 residues. This same sample was also part of a study on T cells in Graves' hyperthyroidism and ophthalmopathy. From that paper: Each diagnosis was grounded in clinical symptoms, serum thyroxine and TRAb, thyroid ultrasound, and orbital computed tomography. Blood samples included most of the expanded thyroid clonotypes exceeding 0.001.

The chain employs TRBV5-4 and TRBJ2-2; D remains ambiguous. Source: peripheral blood mononuclear cells (PBMCs), taken at new diagnosis, from a patient treated with antithyroid drugs. This sequence originates from a woman in her twenties or thirties with Graves disease. The CDR3 sequence is CASSLGRPGELFF. The CDR3 DNA sequence: TGTGCCAGCAGCTTAGGTCGACCCGGGGAGCTGTTTTTT.